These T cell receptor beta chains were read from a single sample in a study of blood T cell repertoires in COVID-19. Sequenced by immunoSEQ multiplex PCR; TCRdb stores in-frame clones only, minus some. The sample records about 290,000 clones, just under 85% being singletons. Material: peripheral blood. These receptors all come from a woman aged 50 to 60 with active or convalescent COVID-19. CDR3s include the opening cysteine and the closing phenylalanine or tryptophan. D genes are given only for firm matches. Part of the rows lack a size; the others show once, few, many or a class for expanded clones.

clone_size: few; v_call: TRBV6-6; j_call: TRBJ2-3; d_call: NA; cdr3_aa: CASRVGVRGTDTQYF
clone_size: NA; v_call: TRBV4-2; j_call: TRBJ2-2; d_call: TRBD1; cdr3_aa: CASSLGTGGKTGELFF
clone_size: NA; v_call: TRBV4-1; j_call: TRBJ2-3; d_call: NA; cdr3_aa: CASSQDRVGTDTQYF
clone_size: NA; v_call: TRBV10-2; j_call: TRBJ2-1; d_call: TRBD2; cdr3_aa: CASSESGGQREQFF
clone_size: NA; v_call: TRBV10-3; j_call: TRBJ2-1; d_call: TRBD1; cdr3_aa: CATASGQGSYNEQFF
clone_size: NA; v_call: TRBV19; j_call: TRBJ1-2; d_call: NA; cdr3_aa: CASSIVDAGDYGYTF
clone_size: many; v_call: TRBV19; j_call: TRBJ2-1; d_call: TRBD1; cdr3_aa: CASAGTGGNNEQFF
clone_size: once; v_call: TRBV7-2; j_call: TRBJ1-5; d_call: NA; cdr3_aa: CASSLRGGSNQPQHF
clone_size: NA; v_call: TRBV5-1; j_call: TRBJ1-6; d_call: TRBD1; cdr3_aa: CASSLGVGQGERWDSPLHF
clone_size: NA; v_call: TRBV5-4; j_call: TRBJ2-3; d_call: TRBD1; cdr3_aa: CASSLGQGANTQYF
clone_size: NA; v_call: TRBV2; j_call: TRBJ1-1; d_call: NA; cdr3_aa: CASSDRPGGHLNTEAFF
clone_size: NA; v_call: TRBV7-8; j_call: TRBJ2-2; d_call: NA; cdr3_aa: CASSLGHRETGELFF
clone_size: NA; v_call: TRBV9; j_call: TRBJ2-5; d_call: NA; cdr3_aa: CASSVGPGKGETQYF
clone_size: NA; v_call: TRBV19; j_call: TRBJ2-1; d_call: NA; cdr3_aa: CASSIAVGAWYEQFF
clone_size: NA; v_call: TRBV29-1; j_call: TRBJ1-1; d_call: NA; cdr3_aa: CSVSRDTLGAFF
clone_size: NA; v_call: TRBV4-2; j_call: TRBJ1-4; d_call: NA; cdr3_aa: CASSGGESVDQKLFF
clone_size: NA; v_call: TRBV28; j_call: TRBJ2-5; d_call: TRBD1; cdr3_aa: CASSSPTGEGETQYF
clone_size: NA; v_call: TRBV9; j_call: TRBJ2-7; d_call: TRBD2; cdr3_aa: CASSRGLAGTIGSEQYF
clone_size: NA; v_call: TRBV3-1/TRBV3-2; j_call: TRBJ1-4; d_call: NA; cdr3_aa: CASSPQRGFLLFF
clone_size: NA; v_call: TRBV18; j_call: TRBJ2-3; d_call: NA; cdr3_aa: CASSPYRATDTQYF
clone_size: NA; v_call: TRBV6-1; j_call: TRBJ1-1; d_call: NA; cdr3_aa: CASSEAIGAVNTEAFF
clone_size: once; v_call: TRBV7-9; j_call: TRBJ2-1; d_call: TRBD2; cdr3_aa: CASSLRGIAGGWNEQFF
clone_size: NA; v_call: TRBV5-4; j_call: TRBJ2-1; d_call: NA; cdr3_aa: CASSLEGRSGDEQFF
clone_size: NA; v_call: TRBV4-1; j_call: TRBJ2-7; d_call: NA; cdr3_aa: CASSQRDMSSYEQYF
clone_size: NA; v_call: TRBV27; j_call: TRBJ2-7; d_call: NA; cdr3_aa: CASRGRVTPGQGNEQYF
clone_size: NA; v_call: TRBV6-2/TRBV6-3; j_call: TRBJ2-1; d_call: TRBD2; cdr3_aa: CASSRGLAGEQFF
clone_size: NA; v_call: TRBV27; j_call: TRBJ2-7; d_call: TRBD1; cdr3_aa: CASSFDRESYEQYF
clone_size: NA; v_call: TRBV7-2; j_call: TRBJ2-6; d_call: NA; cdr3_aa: CASSLGGLLNVLTF
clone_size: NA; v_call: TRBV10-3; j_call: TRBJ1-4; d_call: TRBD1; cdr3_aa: CAISDGPGQGNEKLFF